This T cell receptor beta chain was sequenced during a study of blood T cell repertoires in COVID-19. Study at large: Sources were T cells, B-cell-depleted T cells, or PBMCs; the material itself was cDNA or gDNA.

Original methodology: Nucleated cell number was recorded as an estimate derived from reference gene primer amplification. TCRdb's table, derived via immunoSEQ multiplex PCR, lists solely in-frame clones and lacks some. The D gene and trimming were derived from the DNA, and the V and J assignments and clone size from that table. There are 70,000 or so clones in the sample; 82% occur only once, and 18% lies in the top ten. The CDR3 has 15 residues. The V gene's germline CDR1 is SGHTA and CDR2 FQGNSA. Trimming removed 1 base from V and 0 bases from J, with 7 bases in between. The source of this sequence is a human donor in a cohort sampled during active COVID-19. V gene TRBV7-2 combines with J gene TRBJ1-3; D is unresolved. Specimen: peripheral blood. CDR3 sequence (DNA): TGTGCCAGCAGCTTAGGCGTATTCTCTGGAAACACCATATATTTT. Translation gives CASSLGVFSGNTIYF.